This T cell receptor (beta chain) stems from a study of T-cell reconstitution after alpha-beta-depleted transplantation in children. Unique molecular identifiers were incorporated during preparation of the TCRbeta library. Via MiXCR, TCRdb re-called the PCR reads, giving one row per CDR3 protein. Of about 470,000 distinct CDR3 sequences in the sample, roughly 44% are singletons; the top ten hold approximately 25%. Per the germline V gene, CDR1 is SGHRS and CDR2 is YFSETQ. The CDR3 contains 15 residues. V was trimmed by 0 bases and J by 4 bases, leaving 13 bases between them. The sequence derives from a girl aged 2 to 10 with aplastic anemia, due to receive a stem cell transplant. This material consisted of PBMCs, taken before TCRalphabeta/CD19-depleted stem cell transplant. The chain has TRBV5-1 and TRBJ1-1; D is possibly TRBD1 (6 bases). The CDR3 DNA sequence: TGCGCCAGCAGCTTGGCCGACAGGACGGGCACTGAAGCTTTCTTT. As protein: CASSLADRTGTEAFF.